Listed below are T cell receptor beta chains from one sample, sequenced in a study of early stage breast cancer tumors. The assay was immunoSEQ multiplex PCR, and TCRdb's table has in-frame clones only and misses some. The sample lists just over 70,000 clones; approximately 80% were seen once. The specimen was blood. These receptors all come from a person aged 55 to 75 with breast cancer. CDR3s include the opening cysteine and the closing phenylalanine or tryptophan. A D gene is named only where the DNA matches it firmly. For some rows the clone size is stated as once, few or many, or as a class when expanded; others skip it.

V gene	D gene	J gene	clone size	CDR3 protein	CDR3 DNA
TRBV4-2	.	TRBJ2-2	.	CASSQSQGNTGELFF	TGTGCCAGCAGCCAATCACAGGGGAACACCGGGGAGCTGTTTTTT
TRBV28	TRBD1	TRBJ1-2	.	CAIRTGGNYGYTF	TGTGCCATCCGGACAGGGGGCAACTATGGCTACACCTTC
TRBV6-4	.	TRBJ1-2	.	CASSDGRGYTF	TGTGCCAGCAGTGATGGGAGGGGCTACACCTTC
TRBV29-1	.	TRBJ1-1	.	CSVGRTTLNTEAFF	TGCAGCGTTGGTCGAACTACCTTGAACACTGAAGCTTTCTTT
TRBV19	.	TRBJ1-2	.	CASSQTGYYGYTF	TGTGCCAGTAGCCAAACAGGGTACTATGGCTACACCTTC
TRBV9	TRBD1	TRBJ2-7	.	CASSPGQGAYEQYF	TGTGCCAGCAGCCCCGGACAGGGGGCCTACGAGCAGTACTTC
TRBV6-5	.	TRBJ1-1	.	CASSKEGWGTEAFF	TGTGCCAGCAGCAAGGAGGGGTGGGGCACTGAAGCTTTCTTT
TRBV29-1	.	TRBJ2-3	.	CSVQGTLSSTDTQYF	TGCAGCGTTCAAGGGACTTTGAGTAGCACAGATACGCAGTATTTT
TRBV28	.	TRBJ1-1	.	CASREGTEAFF	TGTGCCAGCCGGGAGGGCACTGAAGCTTTCTTT
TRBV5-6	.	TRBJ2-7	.	CASSFEGAVSYEQYF	TGTGCCAGCAGCTTTGAGGGAGCGGTATCCTACGAGCAGTACTTC
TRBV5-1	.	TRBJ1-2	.	CASRIATADGYTF	TGCGCCAGCAGGATCGCGACTGCGGATGGCTACACCTTC
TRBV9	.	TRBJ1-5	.	CASSQGQASNQPQHF	TGTGCCAGCAGTCAAGGGCAGGCTAGCAATCAGCCCCAGCATTTT
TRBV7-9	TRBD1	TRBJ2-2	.	CASSYGQGKDTGELFF	TGTGCCAGCAGCTATGGACAGGGAAAAGACACCGGGGAGCTGTTTTTT
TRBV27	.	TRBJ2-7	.	CASSLSRVGRGGEQYF	TGTGCCAGCAGTTTATCGAGAGTAGGCAGGGGAGGCGAGCAGTACTTC
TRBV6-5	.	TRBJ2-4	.	CASREAGSKNIQYF	TGTGCCAGCAGGGAGGCAGGGAGCAAAAACATTCAGTACTTC
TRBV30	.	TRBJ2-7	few	CAWQMQGYGYEQYF	TGTGCCTGGCAAATGCAGGGTTACGGCTACGAGCAGTACTTC